Here is one TCR beta chain with its context. This entry belongs to a study of cytomegalovirus exposure and HLA in healthy donors. Study in general: Among the 350 to 500 donors who were genotyped, about 86% fell in the genetic ancestry cluster that is associated with self-reported Caucasian donors.

Each of the donors was a healthy bone marrow donor. PCR was performed using 60 Vbeta and 13 Jbeta primers. Assay: immunoSEQ multiplex PCR; the TCRdb copy retains only in-frame clones and omits some. The sample spans 100,000 to 150,000 clones; the ten largest clones claim about 2.3%. After removal of 7 bases from V and 2 bases from J, the junction contained 3 bases not matched to a gene. The germline V gene has CDR1 LNHDA and CDR2 SQIVND (reference sequence). The CDR3 sequence is 14 residues long. The chain carries TRBV19 and TRBJ2-3, with 10 bases aligning to TRBD2. What was sequenced was PBMCs. The sequence was collected from a man in his forties in good health and CMV-seronegative. This CDR3 is CASKSGRVTDTQYF. CDR3 DNA: TGTGCCAGTAAAAGCGGGAGGGTCACAGATACGCAGTATTTT.